The 24 T cell receptor beta chains below all came from one sample that was sequenced in a study of shared clonotypes between healthy human individuals. Generated by immunoSEQ multiplex PCR, the TCRdb table keeps only in-frame clones and is missing some. The repertoire includes 2 million to 3 million clones, approximately 94% of them detected once, and approximately 0.37% sits in the top ten. The sequenced sample consisted of naive CD4+ T cells from PBMCs. As to subset: CD45RA+ positively selected. Receptors originate from a young man in good health. Some clones in this sample may be carry-over from other donors' samples.

This chain links TRBV5-1 with TRBJ2-5; D is possibly TRBD1 (6 bases). Per germline, CDR1 SGHRS and CDR2 YFSETQ. V was shortened by 4 bases and J by 1 base, with 11 bases between the two germline ends. This CDR3 is 14 amino acids long. The CDR3 region is CASSRGQIQETQYF. CDR3 coding DNA: TGCGCCAGCAGCCGTGGACAGATCCAAGAGACCCAGTACTTC.

This chain links TRBV5-4 with TRBJ2-5; 7 bases are shared with TRBD1. V dropped 3 bases and J dropped 4; count of bases not matched to a gene: 6. CDR3 length equals 14 residues. From germline, CDR1 is SGHNT and CDR2 YYREEE (reference sequence). The CDR3 here is CASSSTTGRETQYF. CDR3 sequence (DNA): TGTGCCAGCAGCTCAACGACAGGGCGAGAGACCCAGTACTTC. The variable domain in full, with the rest retrieved from reference TRBV5-4 and TRBJ2-5, is ETGVTQSPTHLIKTRGQQVTLRCSSQSGHNTVSWYQQALGQGPQFIFQYYREEENGRGNFPPRFSGLQFPNYSSELNVNALELDDSALYLCASSSTTGRETQYFGPGTRLLVL.

This clone was seen a handful of times. This specimen includes other DNA sequences encoding the same CDR3. The chain carries TRBV29-1 and TRBJ1-1; D is ambiguous. CDR1 is SQVTM and CDR2 is ANQGSEA in the germline V gene. The CDR3 has 13 residues. V lost 4 bases and J 0 bases, leaving 9 bases between the germline ends. The CDR3: CSVVRALNTEAFF. Written as DNA, the CDR3 is TGCAGCGTTGTAAGGGCTCTGAACACTGAAGCTTTCTTT.

The chain joins TRBV5-1 to TRBJ2-1; 9 nucleotides line up with TRBD1. The CDR3 loop spans 13 amino acids. With 5 bases clipped from V and 7 bases from J, the junction kept 4 bases outside the gene matches. The germline V gene has CDR1 SGHRS and CDR2 YFSETQ. This chain's CDR3 is CASRGQGWNEQFF. CDR3 DNA sequence: TGCGCCAGCAGGGGACAGGGTTGGAATGAGCAGTTCTTC.

The chain couples TRBV28 to TRBJ1-5; D call uncertain. CDR3 length: 16 amino acids. The V end was cut by 7 bases, the J end by 5 bases, with 21 bases between. In germline, CDR1 is MDHEN, CDR2 SYDVKM. The CDR3 DNA is TGTGCCAGCACCCCCCTGGCAGGTAGTTTAGATCAGCCCCAGCATTTT. Translating it yields CASTPLAGSLDQPQHF.

This clone was counted a single time. The chain links TRBV5-4 to TRBJ2-5; TRBD2 agrees at 8 bases. Germline V gene lookup returns CDR1 SGHNT and CDR2 YYREEE (reference sequence). Trimming removed 2 bases from V and 1 base from J; junction bases left unmatched: 10. The CDR3 is 17 residues long. CDR3 loop: CASSFGRGAGGQETQYF. CDR3 DNA sequence: TGTGCCAGCAGCTTCGGGAGAGGGGCGGGAGGCCAAGAGACCCAGTACTTC.

This clone has only one observation. The V and J genes are TRBV27 and TRBJ2-2, with 8 bases that match TRBD2. Germline assignment: CDR1 MNHEY and CDR2 SMNVEV (reference sequence). This CDR3 spans 16 amino acids. V dropped 2 bases and J dropped 4; count of bases not matched to a gene: 6. The DNA of the CDR3 is TGTGCCAGCAGTTTAAGGCCGGCGGGGGGCACCGGGGAGCTGTTTTTT. Protein: CASSLRPAGGTGELFF.

V and J are TRBV28 and TRBJ1-4, with D possibly TRBD1 on 5 matching bases. CDR1 and CDR2 (germline): MDHEN, SYDVKM. V lost 11 bases and J 8 bases, leaving 18 bases between the germline ends. The CDR3 runs to 13 residues. In DNA form, the CDR3 reads TGTGCCGCTCATGGGCAGGGTCCCGAAAAACTGTTTTTT. It specifies CAAHGQGPEKLFF.

As concerns this clone: This sample also contains other DNA sequences that code for the same CDR3. The chain recombines TRBV5-1 with TRBJ2-3, with 7 bases aligning to TRBD2. The CDR3 loop spans 16 amino acids. V dropped 0 bases and J dropped 0; count of bases not matched to a gene: 4. CDR1 and CDR2 (germline): SGHRS, YFSETQ. The DNA for the CDR3 is TGCGCCAGCAGCTTGGTAGGCGGGAGCAGCACAGATACGCAGTATTTT. Residues: CASSLVGGSSTDTQYF.

This clone has just one count. This rearrangement joins TRBV18 to TRBJ1-1; 10 bases fit TRBD1. CDR1 is KGHSH and CDR2 is LQKENI in the germline V gene. After removal of 6 bases from V and 10 bases from J, the junction contained 8 bases not matched to a gene. The CDR3 is 13 residues long. The CDR3 protein is CASSPGTGVGAFF. The CDR3 bases are TGTGCCAGCTCCCCTGGGACAGGGGTCGGAGCTTTCTTT.

Of note for this clone: A much larger clone lies one base from this, so it may be a read error. The identical CDR3 is also encoded by other nucleotide sequences in the sample. The V call is TRBV14, the J call TRBJ2-5; D remains unclear. CDR3 length: 11 residues. Trimming took 5 bases from V and 1 from J, leaving 2 bases between them. The V gene's germline CDR1 is SGHDN and CDR2 FVKESK. CDR3 bases: TGTGCCAGCAGCGCCCAAGAGACCCAGTACTTC. Translating it yields CASSAQETQYF.

V gene TRBV11-2 combines with J gene TRBJ2-7; the D gene is possibly TRBD2 (6 bases). CDR1 is SGHAT, CDR2 FQNNGV, per germline. Trimming pared 2 bases from V and 4 bases from J, leaving 9 bases between. CDR3 size: 13 residues. The chain's CDR3 is CASSLSTRYEQYF. DNA of the CDR3: TGTGCCAGCAGCTTATCGACTAGATACGAGCAGTACTTC.

V is TRBV19 and J is TRBJ1-2; 9 bases map to TRBD1. The germline V gene has CDR1 LNHDA and CDR2 SQIVND (reference sequence). With 7 bases clipped from V and 4 bases from J, the junction kept 10 bases outside the gene matches. The CDR3 runs to 15 residues. For the CDR3, the DNA is TGTGCCAGTACCGCGACAGGGGGGGGAGGCTATGGCTACACCTTC. Protein: CASTATGGGGYGYTF.

The chain has TRBV30 and TRBJ2-3, with TRBD2 identical over 7 bases. The length of the CDR3 is 17 residues. CDR1 GTSNPN and CDR2 SVGIG come from the germline V gene (reference sequence). With 6 bases clipped from V and 6 bases from J, the junction kept 21 bases outside the gene matches. The CDR3 region has the DNA TGTGCCTGCCGCGGGAGAGCGGGAACACCCCCCACGGATACGCAGTATTTT. This codes for CACRGRAGTPPTDTQYF.

This chain uses TRBV9 with TRBJ2-5, with 8 bases aligning to TRBD1. V lost 0 bases and J lost 5; bases outside the gene matches: 12. CDR3 length equals 17 residues. Germline V lookup: CDR1 SGDLS, CDR2 YYNGEE. CDR3 bases: TGTGCCAGCAGCGTAGCTTCCACCAGGGGGCAGGGGGAGACCCAGTACTTC. Protein product: CASSVASTRGQGETQYF.

This chain joins TRBV27 and TRBJ1-1; no definite D call. The V end was cut by 3 bases, the J end by 3 bases, with 14 bases between. CDR3 length: 15 residues. Per germline, CDR1 MNHEY and CDR2 SMNVEV (reference sequence). CDR3: CASSFGRGLDTEAFF. The CDR3 DNA follows: TGTGCCAGCAGTTTCGGAAGAGGTTTGGACACTGAAGCTTTCTTT.

V and J are TRBV9 and TRBJ2-7; no firm D call. Germline CDR1 is SGDLS and CDR2 is YYNGEE. This CDR3 has 13 residues. Trimming took off 3 bases at V and 6 bases at J, with 13 bases between the two ends. The CDR3 sequence is CASSGGLGSEQYF. The CDR3 DNA is TGTGCCAGCAGCGGGGGTCTCGGTAGCGAGCAGTACTTC.

This clone showed up just once. The chain has TRBV11-1 and TRBJ1-1; D gene unclear. The CDR3 length is 14 residues. V was cut by 0 bases and J by 0 bases, with 5 bases left in between. Germline V gene data show CDR1 as SGHAT and CDR2 as FQDESV (reference sequence). CDR3 sequence: CASSLARLNTEAFF. In nucleotides, the CDR3 is TGTGCCAGCAGCTTAGCACGGTTGAACACTGAAGCTTTCTTT. Combining the CDR3 with reference TRBV11-1 and TRBJ1-1 gives the whole variable domain EAEVAQSPRYKITEKSQAVAFWCDPISGHATLYWYRQILGQGPELLVQFQDESVVDDSQLPKDRFSAERLKGVDSTLKIQPAELGDSAMYLCASSLARLNTEAFFGQGTRLTVV.

Points on this clone: Distinct nucleotide sequences in the sample also encode this CDR3. The chain is built from TRBV5-8 and TRBJ1-5; D not resolved. The germline CDR1 and CDR2 sequences are SGHTS and YDEGEE. V was shortened by 2 bases and J by 0 bases, with 6 bases between the two germline ends. There are 14 residues in the CDR3. CDR3 sequence reads: CASSLGYSNQPQHF. For the CDR3, the DNA is TGTGCCAGCAGCTTAGGGTATAGCAATCAGCCCCAGCATTTT.

Notes on this clone: Different DNA sequences within this sample yield the same CDR3. DNA of the CDR3: TGTGCCAGCAGCTTAGTGTCAGGGAACACTGAAGCTTTCTTT. Encoded protein: CASSLVSGNTEAFF. The chain carries TRBV7-8 and TRBJ1-1; D uncertain. There are 14 residues in the CDR3. Looked up from germline, CDR1 is SGHVS and CDR2 is FQNEAQ. V lost 1 base and J 1 base, leaving 7 bases between the germline ends. Full variable domain (rest looked up from reference TRBV7-8 and TRBJ1-1): GAGVSQSPRYKVAKRGQDVALRCDPISGHVSLFWYQQALGQGPEFLTYFQNEAQLDKSGLPSDRFFAERPEGSVSTLKIQRTQQEDSAVYLCASSLVSGNTEAFFGQGTRLTVV.

The genes are TRBV5-6 and TRBJ1-5; perhaps TRBD1 as D (5 bases). This CDR3 is built from 14 residues. Trimming removed 4 bases from V and 5 bases from J, with 13 bases in between. Per germline, CDR1 SGHDT and CDR2 YYEEEE. CDR3 nucleotides: TGTGCCAGCAGCCTTGGACAAACTTATCAGCCCCAGCATTTT. Protein product: CASSLGQTYQPQHF. The full variable domain, rest sourced from reference TRBV5-6 and TRBJ1-5, is DAGVTQSPTHLIKTRGQQVTLRCSPKSGHDTVSWYQQALGQGPQFIFQYYEEEERQRGNFPDRFSGHQFPNYSSELNVNALLLGDSALYLCASSLGQTYQPQHFGDGTRLSIL.

The chain combines TRBV11-3 with TRBJ2-7, with D perhaps assigned TRBD1 or TRBD2 (5 bases each). The CDR3 has 12 amino acids. The germline gives CDR1 SGHNT, CDR2 YENEEA. Trimming took 5 bases from V and 2 from J, leaving 7 bases between them. CDR3 protein: CASSGGTYEQYF. The CDR3 nucleotides read TGTGCCAGCAGCGGGGGAACCTACGAGCAGTACTTC. Filled out from reference TRBV11-3 and TRBJ2-7, the complete variable domain reads EAGVVQSPRYKIIEKKQPVAFWCNPISGHNTLYWYLQNLGQGPELLIRYENEEAVDDSQLPKDRFSAERLKGVDSTLKIQPAELGDSAVYLCASSGGTYEQYFGPGTRLTVT.

This chain joins TRBV19 and TRBJ2-1; the D call may be TRBD1 or TRBD2 (5 bases each). V lost 8 bases and J lost 0, with 17 bases in between. Germline lookup yields CDR1 LNHDA and CDR2 SQIVND (reference sequence). The CDR3 covers 16 residues. The CDR3 bases are TGTGCCAGTTGCGACCGGGACGGAAGCTCCTACAATGAGCAGTTCTTC. This encodes CASCDRDGSSYNEQFF.

This chain links TRBV27 with TRBJ1-1, with 7 bases lining up with TRBD1. The CDR3 runs 17 residues. Per the germline V gene, CDR1 is MNHEY and CDR2 is SMNVEV (reference sequence). The ends lost 5 bases at V and 5 bases at J; junction bases unmatched: 17. CDR3: CASSPQVGGGMTTEAFF. In DNA form, the CDR3 reads TGTGCCAGCAGTCCCCAGGTAGGGGGCGGTATGACGACTGAAGCTTTCTTT.